This T cell receptor (beta chain) came from a study of T-cell memory formation after mild COVID-19 (dated by TCRdb to the early 2020s). For context, the study as a whole: Most TCR sequence clusters were specific to one of the two donors. T-cell clones expanding and contracting after mild COVID-19 in two donors were tracked by longitudinal TCRalpha and TCRbeta repertoire sequencing. The cohort comprised two young, previously healthy adult volunteers, one female and one male.

What the authors observed across the whole study: From day 15 to 85, contracting clones showed balanced CD4/CD8 phenotypes, whereas a second wave of clones that expanded from day 15 to 37 leaned towards CD4+. Contracting CD4+ clones appeared mostly in the CM and EM memory subsets, whereas CD8+ clones were enriched in EMRA. SARS-CoV-2 specificity was not confirmed for the second-wave clones peaking on day 37. The detection of some responding clones in pre-infection memory suggests that pre-existing cross-reactive memory T cells joined the SARS-CoV-2 response. Only two mild cases were covered by the study, and larger cohorts that include severe cases with pre-infection samples were considered necessary.

The sample was run on an Illumina NovaSeq 6000. cDNA libraries for TCRalpha and TCRbeta were prepared by 5'RACE using constant-segment primers, with sample barcodes and unique molecular identifiers added. Trizol reagent was used to extract RNA from every sample. The libraries were amplified in two PCR steps, and the second step added a second sample barcode and Illumina TruSeq adapters. The libraries were sequenced on an Illumina NovaSeq using 2 x 150 bp paired-end reads. Processing in the source paper ran as follows. Reads were demultiplexed and collapsed into UMI-guided consensus sequences with migec v1.2.7. Using mixcr v2.1.11, UMI consensuses were aligned to TRA and TRB V and J templates and then assembled into clonotypes. Clonotypes were classified as expanded or contracted when called significant by both edgeR and NoisET, with noise models trained on biological replicates. For edgeR calls, the cutoffs were a false discovery rate-adjusted p below 0.01 and a log2 fold-change threshold of 1. PCA with hierarchical clustering of max-normalized trajectories of the 1000 most abundant clonotypes was used as exploratory dynamics analysis. Separately sequenced CD4+ and CD8+ repertoires were used to assign the CD4 or CD8 phenotype of responding clones. In TCRdb, the public reads were trimmed at Q25 with fastp and aligned with MiXCR, with productive beta chains retained. A single entry per CDR3 protein holds the most common genes and DNA from its merged rows. TCRdb's processing, not the study's, gives the V and J calls here. The sample table lists roughly 70,000 distinct CDR3 sequences, around 15% of them with a count of one. In total, the top ten clones hold 31% of the sample.

Ficoll-Paque density gradient centrifugation was the method used to isolate PBMCs. This clonotype has more than one count but fewer than ten. It lacks a known antigen. No base qualities exist here, and no much larger clone lies one base off it. CDR1 and CDR2, per the germline V gene, are LGHNA and YSLEER. Measured from the cysteine to the phenylalanine, the CDR3 is 16 residues long. CDR3 DNA is the only sequence kept; it has 48 bases, read in frame from the first base. Between the V and J ends, shortened by 0 bases and 0 bases respectively, the junction contains 9 bases. The V and J genes are TRBV4-3 and TRBJ2-4, with no D gene named confidently. The clonotype originates from an adult woman who had mild COVID-19 (a few samples of this study predate the infection). The sample titles of this study are shuffled in the database, so cell type and time point are left out; the donor was told from shared clones. The sample comprised PBMCs or a T cell subset sorted from them (not recorded which). The CDR3 region reads CASSQDYATAKNIQYF. DNA sequence: TGCGCCAGCAGCCAAGATTACGCGACAGCCAAAAACATTCAGTACTTC.